One sample yielded the 7 T cell receptor beta chains listed below, sequenced in a study of cytomegalovirus exposure and HLA in healthy donors (dated by TCRdb to about 2017). Library preparation was by the immunoSEQ multiplex PCR assay. A mixture of 60 forward primers for TCR Vbeta segments and 13 reverse primers for TCR Jbeta segments was used in the multiplex PCR. The clones in this table, taken by TCRdb from immuneACCESS, are in-frame only. Not every clone is retained; where verified, under half of the shortfall comes from an unresolved V gene, and the cause of the rest is unknown. The sample records 150,000 to 200,000 clones, 84% of which are singletons. Clones ranked in the top ten supply about 4.9% of the sample. Sequenced: PBMCs. These receptors came from a man between 18 and 29 years old in good health and CMV-seronegative.

CDR3 region: CASSFNRGPNQPQHF. The CDR3 region has the DNA TGTGCCAGCAGTTTTAACAGGGGACCGAATCAGCCCCAGCATTTT. The chain is built from TRBV28 and TRBJ1-5, with 7 bases aligning to TRBD1. The CDR3 loop spans 15 amino acids. Losses at the gene ends were 3 bases for V and 4 bases for J; bases not matched to a gene: 6. The germline gives CDR1 MDHEN, CDR2 SYDVKM.

The gene calls are TRBV5-6 and TRBJ2-6; TRBD1 is a possible D gene (6 bases). The ends were cut back, 3 bases at V and 0 bases at J, with 16 bases in the middle. Germline V lookup: CDR1 SGHDT, CDR2 YYEEEE. The CDR3 totals 18 residues. The CDR3 region is CASSSTGTFVSGANVLTF. The CDR3 bases are TGTGCCAGCAGCTCTACTGGGACATTCGTCTCTGGGGCCAACGTCCTGACTTTC.

V and J are TRBV4-1 and TRBJ2-7, with D possibly being TRBD2 (7 bases). CDR1 and CDR2 from the germline V gene are MGHRA and YSYEKL. The V end lost 0 bases, the J end lost 5 bases, and 26 bases lay between the germline ends. This CDR3 spans 19 amino acids. The CDR3 DNA sequence: TGCGCCAGCAGCCAAGACTCGCCGGGACAATCAGCGGGAAAGGACGAGCAGTACTTC. It yields the protein CASSQDSPGQSAGKDEQYF.

The V call is TRBV18, the J call TRBJ2-7; 7 bases align to TRBD1. The germline CDR1 and CDR2 sequences are KGHSH and LQKENI. The trim removed 0 bases at V and 13 bases at J, leaving 9 bases unmatched. The CDR3 contains 13 residues. The CDR3 DNA reads as TGTGCCAGCTCACCACCAGGAGACAGGGACCTTTACTTC. Encoded protein: CASSPPGDRDLYF.

The gene calls are TRBV19 and TRBJ1-2; D is possibly TRBD1 (5 bases). V lost 5 bases, J lost 3 bases, and 16 bases lay in between. The V gene's germline CDR1 is LNHDA and CDR2 SQIVND (reference sequence). CDR3 size: 15 residues. CDR3 nucleotides: TGTGCCAGTAGTGCCACGGGGGTGGCCTACTATGGCTACACCTTC. As protein: CASSATGVAYYGYTF. The whole variable domain, filled in from reference TRBV19 and TRBJ1-2, reads DGGITQSPKYLFRKEGQNVTLSCEQNLNHDAMYWYRQDPGQGLRLIYYSQIVNDFQKGDIAEGYSVSREKKESFPLTVTSAQKNPTAFYLCASSATGVAYYGYTFGSGTRLTVV.

This clone was detected once. V is TRBV27 and J is TRBJ2-1; 12 bases agree with TRBD2. The CDR3 is 15 residues long. With 3 bases clipped from V and 4 bases from J, the junction kept 1 base outside the gene matches. The germline V gene has CDR1 MNHEY and CDR2 SMNVEV (reference sequence). Here the CDR3 DNA reads TGTGCCAGCAGTTTTGGACTAGCGGGATACAATGAGCAGTTCTTC. This encodes CASSFGLAGYNEQFF.

V usage is TRBV27 and J usage is TRBJ2-3; D perhaps matches TRBD2 (6 bases). This CDR3 region has 13 residues. V lost 8 bases to trimming and J lost 0 bases, with 9 bases between them. The V gene's germline CDR1 is MNHEY and CDR2 SMNVEV (reference sequence). CDR3 sequence: CASGTLSTDTQYF. CDR3 nucleotides: TGTGCCAGCGGGACTCTAAGCACAGATACGCAGTATTTT.